A single sample gave rise to the 30 T cell receptor beta chains below, sequenced in a study of cytomegalovirus exposure and HLA in healthy donors (dated by TCRdb to 2016 to 2017). Library preparation employed the immunoSEQ multiplex PCR assay. For the multiplex PCR, a mixture combining 60 forward primers for TCR Vbeta segments and 13 reverse primers for TCR Jbeta segments was used. TCRdb mirrors the immuneACCESS table, restricted to in-frame sequences. Some clones are absent from its copies; in checked studies, under half trace to an unresolved V gene, and the reason for the others is unknown. The sample records 150,000 to 200,000 clones, 65% to 85% of which are singletons. The biggest ten clones account for 2.6% of the sample. Material: PBMCs. These receptors all come from a woman between 40 and 50 years old in good health and CMV-seropositive.

The CDR3 nucleotides read TGTGCCAGCTCGGAGGGACAGGGGAACACTGAAGCTTTCTTT. Residues: CASSEGQGNTEAFF. The chain couples TRBV18 to TRBJ1-1; 9 bases align to TRBD1. The junction had 3 bases not matched to a gene; V was cut back by 6 bases and J by 1 base. The V gene's germline CDR1 is KGHSH and CDR2 LQKENI. CDR3 length equals 14 residues.

This chain links TRBV7-6 with TRBJ2-7; D unresolved. Trimming left V 5 bases short and J 2 bases short, with 16 bases between. The germline CDR1 and CDR2 sequences are SGHVS and FNYEAQ. The CDR3 has 15 amino acids. The CDR3 DNA is TGTGCCAGCAGCCCGGAACCCGTGGAGACCTACGAGCAGTACTTC. It translates to CASSPEPVETYEQYF.

The V call is TRBV7-9, the J call TRBJ1-3; a weak D match, TRBD1 (5 bases). V was clipped by 7 bases and J by 0 bases, with 13 bases between them. Germline V CDR1 and CDR2: SEHNR, FQNEAQ (reference sequence). This CDR3 is 15 amino acids long. CDR3 residues: CASTLTDSSGNTIYF. The CDR3 region has the DNA TGTGCCAGCACTTTAACCGACAGCTCTGGAAACACCATATATTTT.

This clone was detected a few times. The chain carries TRBV27 and TRBJ2-1, with 11 bases lining up with TRBD2. Trimming cost V 0 bases and J 5 bases; bases outside gene matches: 3. This CDR3 contains 16 residues. Germline values: CDR1 MNHEY, CDR2 SMNVEV (reference sequence). The CDR3 DNA reads as TGTGCCAGCAGTTTATCTGGGACTAGCGGTCACAATGAGCAGTTCTTC. Translating it yields CASSLSGTSGHNEQFF.

The chain couples TRBV5-5 to TRBJ2-7; 7 bases line up with TRBD2. Germline V gene data show CDR1 as SGHKS and CDR2 as YYEKEE (reference sequence). Trimming took 0 bases from V and 3 from J; bases not matched to a gene: 3. This CDR3 region has 14 residues. CDR3: CASSLVGEGYEQYF. CDR3 coding DNA: TGTGCCAGCAGCTTGGTAGGGGAGGGCTACGAGCAGTACTTC.

This clone was recorded a few times. The J gene is TRBJ2-7, the V gene TRBV14; weak D call: TRBD1 (5 bases). V was trimmed by 2 bases and J by 8 bases, leaving 7 bases between them. CDR3 length equals 11 residues. In germline, CDR1 is SGHDN, CDR2 FVKESK. CDR3 nucleotide sequence: TGTGCCAGCAGCCAACGACAGAAGCAGTACTTC. Its translation: CASSQRQKQYF. The whole variable domain, remainder taken from reference TRBV14 and TRBJ2-7, is EAGVTQFPSHSVIEKGQTVTLRCDPISGHDNLYWYRRVMGKEIKFLLHFVKESKQDESGMPNNRFLAERTGGTYSTLKVQPAELEDSGVYFCASSQRQKQYFGPGTRLTVT.

The chain is built from TRBV5-4 and TRBJ2-3; a weak D match, TRBD2 (6 bases). Trimming took off 4 bases at V and 0 bases at J, with 12 bases between the two ends. Germline V CDR1 and CDR2: SGHNT, YYREEE (reference sequence). This CDR3 is built from 15 residues. CDR3 sequence reads: CASSLSGTSTDTQYF. DNA of the CDR3: TGTGCCAGCAGCCTTAGTGGGACTAGCACAGATACGCAGTATTTT.

The chain combines TRBV30 with TRBJ2-2; the D is unclear. Trimming shortened V by 4 bases and J by 5 bases, and 8 bases separated the two germline ends. Germline V gene data show CDR1 as GTSNPN and CDR2 as SVGIG (reference sequence). The CDR3 is made up of 12 amino acids. The CDR3 sequence: CAWTVRTGELFF. DNA for the CDR3: TGTGCCTGGACAGTCAGGACCGGGGAGCTGTTTTTT. The whole variable domain, remainder taken from reference TRBV30 and TRBJ2-2, is SQTIHQWPATLVQPVGSPLSLECTVEGTSNPNLYWYRQAAGRGLQLLFYSVGIGQISSEVPQNLSASRPQDRQFILSSKKLLLSDSGFYLCAWTVRTGELFFGEGSRLTVL.

This clone was observed once. This chain connects TRBV11-3 to TRBJ2-5; D is perhaps TRBD1 (5 bases). The CDR3 covers 13 residues. Germline CDR1 and CDR2: SGHNT and YENEEA. The germline V and J ends were trimmed by 1 base and 5 bases, with 8 bases remaining between them. The CDR3 here is CASSLVYRETQYF. CDR3 coding DNA: TGTGCCAGCAGCTTAGTCTACAGGGAGACCCAGTACTTC.

The chain is built from TRBV7-9 and TRBJ2-3; possibly TRBD2 for D (5 bases). The CDR3 consists of 15 residues. The germline gives CDR1 SEHNR, CDR2 FQNEAQ (reference sequence). Trimming took off 5 bases at V and 4 bases at J, with 16 bases between the two ends. In DNA, the CDR3 is TGTGCCAGCAGCCCAAAAACTAGGATTTCAGATACGCAGTATTTT. The encoded protein is CASSPKTRISDTQYF. Based on the CDR3 plus reference TRBV7-9 and TRBJ2-3, the full variable domain is DTGVSQNPRHKITKRGQNVTFRCDPISEHNRLYWYRQTLGQGPEFLTYFQNEAQLEKSRLLSDRFSAERPKGSFSTLEIQRTEQGDSAMYLCASSPKTRISDTQYFGPGTRLTVL.

The J gene is TRBJ2-1, the V gene TRBV5-1; no definite D call. V gave up 0 bases and J gave up 0 bases, with 7 bases separating them. This CDR3 comprises 15 residues. Germline V gene sequence: CDR1 SGHRS, CDR2 YFSETQ. CDR3: CASSLVSSSYNEQFF. The CDR3 DNA reads TGCGCCAGCAGCTTGGTTTCTAGCTCCTACAATGAGCAGTTCTTC.

The V gene is TRBV29-1, the J gene TRBJ2-1; TRBD2 agrees at 7 bases. J lost 2 bases, V lost 7 bases, and 8 bases had no gene match. CDR1 and CDR2 from the germline V gene are SQVTM and ANQGSEA. This CDR3 has 14 amino acids. Written as DNA, the CDR3 is TGCAGCGAGCTCAAGGGAGGGACCTACAATGAGCAGTTCTTC. This translates into CSELKGGTYNEQFF.

The chain has TRBV6-5 and TRBJ1-4, with a tentative D call TRBD1 (6 bases). Germline-derived CDR1 and CDR2 are MNHEY and SVGAGI. Trimming stripped 11 bases from V and 5 bases from J, with 15 bases between. The CDR3 contains 13 residues. The CDR3 protein is CASRQDQNEKLFF. The DNA of the CDR3 is TGTGCCTCGAGACAGGACCAAAATGAAAAACTGTTTTTT.

The V and J genes are TRBV6-5 and TRBJ1-1, with a possible D match to TRBD1 (5 bases). Between the trimmed V and J ends, which lost 0 bases and 2 bases, there was a span of 7 bases. Germline V CDR1 and CDR2: MNHEY, SVGAGI. The CDR3 is 14 residues long. Here the CDR3 reads CASSYSGLNTEAFF. Written as DNA, the CDR3 is TGTGCCAGCAGTTACTCGGGACTAAACACTGAAGCTTTCTTT.

V gene TRBV6-5 combines with J gene TRBJ2-7, with 7 bases matching TRBD1. The V segment lost 10 bases and the J segment 1 base; nucleotides outside the gene matches: 10. Germline V gene lookup returns CDR1 MNHEY and CDR2 SVGAGI. This CDR3 is built from 14 residues. The CDR3 is CATRGGDRSYEQYF. CDR3 DNA: TGTGCCACCCGCGGTGGGGACAGATCCTACGAGCAGTACTTC.

The chain has TRBV14 and TRBJ1-1, with D possibly matching TRBD1 (5 bases). Deletions cut 1 base from V and 5 bases from J, with 8 bases between. Germline values: CDR1 SGHDN, CDR2 FVKESK. CDR3 size: 13 residues. CDR3 in DNA: TGTGCCAGCAGCCAAGTTGGACAAACTGAAGCTTTCTTT. This encodes CASSQVGQTEAFF.

This clone showed up just a few times. This chain connects TRBV6-5 to TRBJ2-7; D is ambiguous. The V and J ends lost 5 bases and 2 bases respectively, with 13 bases between them. The CDR3 runs to 14 residues. CDR1 MNHEY and CDR2 SVGAGI come from the germline V gene. In DNA, the CDR3 is TGTGCCAGCAGTGAGATCGAGGTTGCCTACGAGCAGTACTTC. Amino acids: CASSEIEVAYEQYF.

This clone was counted once. This chain joins TRBV12-5 and TRBJ2-7; 11 bases line up with TRBD1. Germline loops: CDR1 LGHNT, CDR2 FRNRAP. The J segment lost 6 bases and the V segment lost 5 bases, leaving 6 bases of the junction unmatched. The length of the CDR3 is 14 residues. The CDR3 spells CASGAGDRGGEQYF. CDR3 nucleotide sequence: TGTGCTAGTGGTGCCGGGGACAGGGGGGGCGAGCAGTACTTC.

The chain is built from TRBV5-1 and TRBJ2-5; D is unresolved. The last part of the DNA fits TRBJ2-7 better; the J call may be wrong. This CDR3 spans 12 amino acids. Germline assignment: CDR1 SGHRS and CDR2 YFSETQ. CDR3: CASSLGDYEQYF. The DNA for the CDR3 is TGCGCCAGCAGCTTGGGAGATTACGAGCAGTACTTC.

This clone was found once. CDR3 in amino acids: CATSRDGGAANEKLFF. Written as DNA, the CDR3 is TGTGCCACCAGCAGGGACGGGGGGGCGGCTAATGAAAAACTGTTTTTT. This chain links TRBV15 with TRBJ1-4, with a possible D match to TRBD1 (6 bases). Germline CDR1 and CDR2: LNHNV and YYDKDF (reference sequence). The CDR3 runs to 16 residues. Trimming removed 3 bases from V and 3 bases from J, with 14 bases in between.

The chain has TRBV7-7 and TRBJ2-5; 7 bases are shared with TRBD2. Germline-derived CDR1 and CDR2 are SSHAT and FNYEAQ (reference sequence). After removal of 0 bases from V and 1 base from J, the junction contained 5 bases not matched to a gene. This CDR3 has 16 amino acids. The CDR3 DNA follows: TGTGCCAGCAGCTTAGCGGTCGGGGGGTTCCAAGAGACCCAGTACTTC. Its protein product is CASSLAVGGFQETQYF.

Of note for this clone: Its ends do not fully match the called genes, so a read error is possible. The gene calls are TRBV19 and TRBJ1-5, with D perhaps matching TRBD1 (5 bases). There are 13 residues in the CDR3. Per germline, CDR1 LNHDA and CDR2 SQIVND (reference sequence). The chain's CDR3 is CASRRDYNRPQHF. CDR3 DNA sequence: TGTGCCAGTAGGCGGGACTACAATCGGCCCCAGCATTTT.

The chain carries TRBV11-2 and TRBJ2-1; 14 nucleotides match TRBD2. The germline gives CDR1 SGHAT, CDR2 FQNNGV. The V gene end was trimmed by 0 bases and the J gene end by 4 bases; junction bases not matched to a gene: 2. The CDR3 spans 17 residues. CDR3 nucleotide sequence: TGTGCCAGCAGCTTAGAAGGACTAGCGGGGGGTTACAATGAGCAGTTCTTC. Its translation: CASSLEGLAGGYNEQFF.

This clone was detected once. The genes are TRBV28 and TRBJ1-3; a possible D gene is TRBD1 (5 bases). Trimming took 3 bases from V and 1 from J, leaving 19 bases between them. The CDR3 is 18 amino acids. Per the germline V gene, CDR1 is MDHEN and CDR2 is SYDVKM. CDR3: CASSLFRAAGGSGNTIYF. The CDR3 bases are TGTGCCAGCAGTTTGTTTCGAGCGGCGGGGGGATCTGGAAACACCATATATTTT.

The gene calls are TRBV30 and TRBJ1-4, with a weak D call TRBD1 (5 bases). Trimming removed 1 base at V and 3 bases at J, with 12 bases between. The CDR3 runs to 15 residues. The germline gives CDR1 GTSNPN, CDR2 SVGIG (reference sequence). CDR3 amino acids: CAWSGKTDPNEKLFF. As DNA, the CDR3 is TGTGCCTGGAGTGGGAAGACAGACCCTAATGAAAAACTGTTTTTT.

This clone was seen only a few times. CDR3: CASSQVGGAGNEQFF. The CDR3, as DNA: TGCGCCAGCAGCCAAGTTGGGGGCGCCGGCAATGAGCAGTTCTTC. The V gene is TRBV4-3, the J gene TRBJ2-1; possibly TRBD1 for D (6 bases). Germline CDR1 LGHNA, CDR2 YSLEER. CDR3 length: 15 amino acids. The V end lost 1 base, the J end lost 6 bases, and 13 bases lay between the germline ends.

DNA for the CDR3: TGTGCCAGCAGAGGGTCAGGGGGCGAAACGCAGTATTTT. Translated: CASRGSGGETQYF. The chain combines TRBV6-1 with TRBJ2-3; the match to TRBD1 covers 8 bases. Germline V gene sequence: CDR1 MNHNS, CDR2 SASEGT. The CDR3 runs to 13 residues. Trimming took 6 bases from V and 9 from J; bases not matched to a gene: 8.

The chain employs TRBV5-1 and TRBJ2-6; 9 nucleotides align to TRBD1. The germline CDR1 and CDR2 sequences are SGHRS and YFSETQ. J gave up 1 base and V 4 bases, and 3 bases lay outside the gene matches. The CDR3 is made up of 16 amino acids. CDR3 bases: TGCGCCAGCAGCCGGGACAGGGATTCTGGGGCCAACGTCCTGACTTTC. It translates to CASSRDRDSGANVLTF.

The chain couples TRBV10-2 to TRBJ2-7; maybe TRBD1 (5 bases). The germline CDR1 and CDR2 sequences are WSHSY and SAAADI. The CDR3 totals 14 residues. V was shortened by 3 bases and J by 0 bases, with 9 bases between the two germline ends. The CDR3 DNA is TGCGCCAGCAGTGAACAGGCGGTCTCCTACGAGCAGTACTTC. This codes for CASSEQAVSYEQYF.

V and J are TRBV25-1 and TRBJ2-3; tentative D call: TRBD2 (6 bases). In germline, CDR1 is MGHDK, CDR2 SYGVNS. V gave up 5 bases and J gave up 2 bases, with 11 bases separating them. The CDR3 spans 14 residues. CDR3 bases: TGTGCCAGCAGTCATAGCGGAACCACAGATACGCAGTATTTT. It codes for CASSHSGTTDTQYF.